This T cell receptor (beta chain) was identified in a study of memory CD4+ T cells and cytomegalovirus serostatus. Using immunoSEQ multiplex PCR, the repertoire was profiled, and TCRdb retains in-frame clones only, with some absent. The data show fewer than 50,000 clones, about 80% seen once. The sort gate was single viable CD3+CD4+CD8-CD45RO+ cells for memory CD4+ T cells. Looked up from germline, CDR1 is SGHAT and CDR2 is FQNNGV. After removal of 4 bases from V and 3 bases from J, the junction contained 8 bases not matched to a gene. The CDR3 spans 16 residues. The rearrangement links TRBV11-2 to TRBJ1-5, with TRBD1 identical over 8 bases. Material for sequencing was memory CD4+ T cells from blood. This receptor was taken from an adult in good health and CMV-seronegative. CDR3 DNA sequence: TGTGCCAGCAGCTCACTTCAGGGGGCTCTCAATCAGCCCCAGCATTTT. This gives the protein CASSSLQGALNQPQHF. The full variable domain, with the rest looked up from reference TRBV11-2 and TRBJ1-5, is EAGVAQSPRYKIIEKRQSVAFWCNPISGHATLYWYQQILGQGPKLLIQFQNNGVVDDSQLPKDRFSAERLKGVDSTLKIQPAKLEDSAVYLCASSSLQGALNQPQHFGDGTRLSIL.